This T cell receptor (beta chain) was captured by sequencing in a study of T cell changes during pregnancy in multiple sclerosis (dated by TCRdb to about 2019). Regarding the study in general: In women with multiple sclerosis, the researchers looked at how the T cell repertoire shifted as pregnancy progressed.

The library was built by means of the immunoSEQ multiplex PCR assay. What TCRdb holds here is the immuneACCESS table cut down to in-frame rearrangements. Part of the clones is not present; checked against another copy, under half of the missing clones reflect an unresolved V gene, and the others are unexplained. Across this sample there are more than 55,000 clones, with about 93% seen only once. Clones ranked in the top ten supply 1.6% of the sample. The CDR3 numbers 15 residues from cysteine through phenylalanine. Only CDR3 DNA is held: 45 bases, read in frame from base 1. Trimming accounts for 3 bases at V and 0 bases at J, while the number of junction bases matched to no gene is 2. From a lookup of the germline V gene, CDR1 and CDR2 are MDHEN and SYDVKM. Note on this clone: It lacks a known antigen. Qualities for individual bases were not recorded, and no much larger clone is one base off.

The sample in question was peripheral blood, obtained in the first trimester of pregnancy. The TCR was taken from a female donor in good health, enrolled as a control in a pregnancy study. The rearranged chain carries TRBV28 and TRBJ1-5; the junction holds 7 bases that match TRBD1. The DNA sequence reads TGTGCCAGCAGTTTGACAGGGCATAGCAATCAGCCCCAGCATTTT. This yields the protein CASSLTGHSNQPQHF.